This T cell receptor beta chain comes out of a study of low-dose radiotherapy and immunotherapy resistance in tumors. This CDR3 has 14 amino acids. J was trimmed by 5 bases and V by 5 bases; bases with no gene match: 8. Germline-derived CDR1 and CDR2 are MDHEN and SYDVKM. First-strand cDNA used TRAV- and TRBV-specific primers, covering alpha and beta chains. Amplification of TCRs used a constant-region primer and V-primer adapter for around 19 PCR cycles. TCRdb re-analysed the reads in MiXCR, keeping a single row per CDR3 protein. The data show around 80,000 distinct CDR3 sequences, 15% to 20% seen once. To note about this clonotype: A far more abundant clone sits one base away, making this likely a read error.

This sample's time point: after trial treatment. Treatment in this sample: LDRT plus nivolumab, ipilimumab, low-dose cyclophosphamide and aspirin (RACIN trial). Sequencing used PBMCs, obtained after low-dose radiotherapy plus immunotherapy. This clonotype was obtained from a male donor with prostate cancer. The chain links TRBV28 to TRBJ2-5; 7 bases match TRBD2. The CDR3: CASSPGRTEETQYF. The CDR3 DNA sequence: TGTGCCAGCAGTCCCGGGAGGACGGAGGAGACCCAGTACTTC.